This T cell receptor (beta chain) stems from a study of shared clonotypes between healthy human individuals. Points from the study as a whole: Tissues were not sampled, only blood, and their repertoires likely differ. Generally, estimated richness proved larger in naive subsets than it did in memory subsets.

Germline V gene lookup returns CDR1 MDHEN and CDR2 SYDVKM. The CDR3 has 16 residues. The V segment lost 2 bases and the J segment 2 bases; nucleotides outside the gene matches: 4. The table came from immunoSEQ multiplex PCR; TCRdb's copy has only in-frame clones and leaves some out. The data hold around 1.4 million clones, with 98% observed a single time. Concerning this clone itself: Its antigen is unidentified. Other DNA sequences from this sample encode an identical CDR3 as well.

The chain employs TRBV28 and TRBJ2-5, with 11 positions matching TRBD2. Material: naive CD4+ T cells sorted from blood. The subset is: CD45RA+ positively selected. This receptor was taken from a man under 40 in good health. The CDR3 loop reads CASSLGLAGGQETQYF. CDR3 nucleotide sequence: TGTGCCAGCAGTTTAGGGCTAGCGGGAGGACAAGAGACCCAGTACTTC.